This TCR beta chain was found in a study of T-cell reconstitution after alpha-beta-depleted transplantation in children. Germline-derived CDR1 and CDR2 are DFQATT and SNEGSKA (reference sequence). The CDR3 runs 14 residues. The ends were cut back, 4 bases at V and 1 base at J, with 14 bases in the middle. This clonotype came up many times. The authors prepared the TCRbeta library with unique molecular identifiers. TCRdb passed the PCR reads through MiXCR, listing each CDR3 protein once. Of about 90,000 distinct CDR3 sequences listed, 6.5% to 8.5% are singletons. The sequence came from a human donor who donated a stem cell graft to a child with congenital amegakaryocytic thrombocytopenia. The V gene is TRBV20-1, the J gene TRBJ2-7; perhaps D is TRBD1 or TRBD2 (5 bases each). The sample here was PBMCs from the stem cell graft donor, taken from the stem cell graft. The CDR3 nucleotides read TGCAGTGCTAAGACCCCCGAGGGGTCCTACGAGCAGTACTTC. Protein sequence: CSAKTPEGSYEQYF.